The clone carrying this T cell receptor (beta chain) is deemed medium-sized. Antigen specificity is unknown. These data come from a study of persistence of HIV-infected CD4 T cells. Study outcomes and limitations: TCR oligoclonality correlated with proviral oligoclonality in the same sorted populations. Bulk TCR data could not be restricted to HIV-1-infected CMV-responding cells.

CDR1 is SGHTA, CDR2 FQGNSA, per germline. There are 17 residues in the CDR3. V gave up 3 bases and J gave up 4 bases; unmatched junction bases: 9. The immunoSEQ assay was version 4, run in survey mode. Some clones are missing from TCRdb's copy, which holds only in-frame ones; the method was immunoSEQ multiplex PCR. The data contain over 10,000 clones, about three fifths of them singletons. The stimulus was an HIV-1 Gag 15-mer peptide pool, about 1 ug/peptide/mL. CD4+ T cells upregulating both CD40 ligand and CD69 were sorted as responding cells. The sequences come from CD4+ T cells sorted from PBMCs after approximately 19-hour stimulation, collected from a patient who received antiretroviral therapy. The clonotype originates from an adult man with HIV who was CMV-seropositive. V and J are TRBV7-2 and TRBJ1-1, with 12 nucleotides matching TRBD1. CDR3 in DNA: TGTGCCAGCAGCTTGACGGGACAGGGGGCGCGGAGCACTGAAGCTTTCTTT. This sequence encodes CASSLTGQGARSTEAFF.